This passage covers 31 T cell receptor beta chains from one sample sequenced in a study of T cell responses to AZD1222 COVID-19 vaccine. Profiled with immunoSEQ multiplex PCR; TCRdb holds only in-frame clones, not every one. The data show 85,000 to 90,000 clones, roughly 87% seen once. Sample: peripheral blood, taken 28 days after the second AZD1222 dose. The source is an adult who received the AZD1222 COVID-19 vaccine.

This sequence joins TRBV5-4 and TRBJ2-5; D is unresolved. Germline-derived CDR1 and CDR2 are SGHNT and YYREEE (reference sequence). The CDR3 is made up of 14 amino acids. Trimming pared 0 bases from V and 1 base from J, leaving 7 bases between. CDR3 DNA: TGTGCCAGCAGCTTGGGAAACAGCCAAGAGACCCAGTACTTC. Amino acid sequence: CASSLGNSQETQYF.

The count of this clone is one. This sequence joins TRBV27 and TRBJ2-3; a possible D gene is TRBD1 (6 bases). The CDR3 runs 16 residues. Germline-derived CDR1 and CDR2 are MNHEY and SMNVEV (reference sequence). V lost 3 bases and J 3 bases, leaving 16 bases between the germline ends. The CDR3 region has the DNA TGTGCCAGCAGTTTGATTGGGGGCCAAGGGACAGATACGCAGTATTTT. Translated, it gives CASSLIGGQGTDTQYF.

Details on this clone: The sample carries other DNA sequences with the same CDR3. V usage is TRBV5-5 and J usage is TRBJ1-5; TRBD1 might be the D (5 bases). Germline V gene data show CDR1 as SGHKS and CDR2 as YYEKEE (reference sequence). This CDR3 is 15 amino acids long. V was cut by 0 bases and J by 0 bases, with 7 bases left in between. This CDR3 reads CASSLGGGSNQPQHF. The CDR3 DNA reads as TGTGCCAGCAGCTTGGGTGGGGGTAGCAATCAGCCCCAGCATTTT.

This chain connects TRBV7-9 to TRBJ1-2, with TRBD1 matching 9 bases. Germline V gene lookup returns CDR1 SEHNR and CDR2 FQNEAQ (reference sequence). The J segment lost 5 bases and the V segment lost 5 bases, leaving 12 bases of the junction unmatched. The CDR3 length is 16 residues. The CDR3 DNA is TGTGCCAGCAGCCCCGGGACAGGGCACGTAGGGTATGGCTACACCTTC. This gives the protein CASSPGTGHVGYGYTF.

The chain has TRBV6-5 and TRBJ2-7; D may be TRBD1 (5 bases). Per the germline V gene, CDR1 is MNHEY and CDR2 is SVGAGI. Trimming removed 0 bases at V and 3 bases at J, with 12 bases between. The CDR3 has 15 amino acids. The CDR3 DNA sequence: TGTGCCAGCAGTTACTCGAATGGGGCCTTCTACGAGCAGTACGTC. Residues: CASSYSNGAFYEQYV.

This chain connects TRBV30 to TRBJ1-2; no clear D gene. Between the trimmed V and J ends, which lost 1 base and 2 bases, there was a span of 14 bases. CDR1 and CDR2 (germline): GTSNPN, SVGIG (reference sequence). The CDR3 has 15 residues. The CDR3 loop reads CAWSDRSKGNYGYTF. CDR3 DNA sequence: TGTGCCTGGAGTGACAGAAGTAAGGGCAACTATGGCTACACCTTC.

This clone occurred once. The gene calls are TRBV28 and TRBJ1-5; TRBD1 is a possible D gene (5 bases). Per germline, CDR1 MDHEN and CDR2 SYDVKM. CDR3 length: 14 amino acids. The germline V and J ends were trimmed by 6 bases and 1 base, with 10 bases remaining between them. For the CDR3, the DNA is TGTGCCAGCAGCCTAGGACAAAGCAATCAGCCCCAGCATTTT. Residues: CASSLGQSNQPQHF.

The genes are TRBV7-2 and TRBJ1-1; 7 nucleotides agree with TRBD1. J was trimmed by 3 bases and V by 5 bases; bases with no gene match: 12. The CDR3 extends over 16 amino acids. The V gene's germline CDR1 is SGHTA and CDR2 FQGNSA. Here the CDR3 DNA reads TGTGCCAGCAGCCACATCAGCAGGGGGTGGGACACTGAAGCTTTCTTT. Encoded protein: CASSHISRGWDTEAFF.

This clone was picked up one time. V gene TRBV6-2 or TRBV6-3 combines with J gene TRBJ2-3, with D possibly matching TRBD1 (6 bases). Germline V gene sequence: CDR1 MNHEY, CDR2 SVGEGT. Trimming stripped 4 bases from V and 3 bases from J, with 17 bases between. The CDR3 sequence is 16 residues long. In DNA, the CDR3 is TGTGCCAGCAGTTCTTTTGACAGGTTAGGGACAGATACGCAGTATTTT. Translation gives CASSSFDRLGTDTQYF.

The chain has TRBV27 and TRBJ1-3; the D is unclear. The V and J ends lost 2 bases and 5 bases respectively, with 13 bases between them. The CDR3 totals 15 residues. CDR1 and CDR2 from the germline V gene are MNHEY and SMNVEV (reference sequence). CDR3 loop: CASSLKGVLRNTIYF. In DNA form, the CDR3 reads TGTGCCAGCAGTTTAAAGGGAGTCCTTCGAAACACCATATATTTT.

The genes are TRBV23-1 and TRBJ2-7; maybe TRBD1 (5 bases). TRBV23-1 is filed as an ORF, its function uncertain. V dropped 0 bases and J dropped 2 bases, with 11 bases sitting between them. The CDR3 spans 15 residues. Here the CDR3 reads CASSQSIQGTYEQYF. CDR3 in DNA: TGCGCCAGCAGTCAATCGATTCAGGGAACCTACGAGCAGTACTTC.

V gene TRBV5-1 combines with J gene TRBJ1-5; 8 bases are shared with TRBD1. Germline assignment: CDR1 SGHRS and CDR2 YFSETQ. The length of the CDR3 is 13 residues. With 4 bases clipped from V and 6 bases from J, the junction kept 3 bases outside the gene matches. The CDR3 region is CASSVGQGQPQHF. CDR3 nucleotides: TGCGCCAGCAGCGTTGGACAGGGTCAGCCCCAGCATTTT.

In nucleotides, the CDR3 is TGTGCCAGCAGCTTGATCGGACAGGGGCGGTACGAGCAGTACTTC. It translates to CASSLIGQGRYEQYF. The chain uses TRBV5-4 and TRBJ2-7; 9 bases fit TRBD1. The germline V gene encodes CDR1 SGHNT and CDR2 YYREEE (reference sequence). This CDR3 has 15 residues. Losses at the gene ends were 1 base for V and 4 bases for J; bases not matched to a gene: 6.

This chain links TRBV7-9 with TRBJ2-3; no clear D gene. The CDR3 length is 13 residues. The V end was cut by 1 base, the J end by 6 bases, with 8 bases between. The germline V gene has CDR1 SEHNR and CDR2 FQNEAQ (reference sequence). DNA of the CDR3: TGTGCCAGCAGCTTAGATCTGGGGGATACGCAGTATTTT. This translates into CASSLDLGDTQYF.

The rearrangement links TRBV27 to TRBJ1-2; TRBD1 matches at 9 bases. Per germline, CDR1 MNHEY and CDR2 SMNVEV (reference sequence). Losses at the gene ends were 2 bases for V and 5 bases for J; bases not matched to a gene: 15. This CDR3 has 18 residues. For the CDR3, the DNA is TGTGCCAGCAGTTTAAGGGCACTCTTTACGGGACAGGGATATGGCTACACCTTC. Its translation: CASSLRALFTGQGYGYTF.

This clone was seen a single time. CDR3 region: CASSPNGRYTDTQYF. DNA for the CDR3: TGTGCCAGCAGCCCAAACGGACGTTACACAGATACGCAGTATTTT. The chain combines TRBV7-2 with TRBJ2-3; unclear D gene. There are 15 residues in the CDR3. Trimming removed 5 bases from V and 2 bases from J, with 14 bases in between. Germline values: CDR1 SGHTA, CDR2 FQGNSA.

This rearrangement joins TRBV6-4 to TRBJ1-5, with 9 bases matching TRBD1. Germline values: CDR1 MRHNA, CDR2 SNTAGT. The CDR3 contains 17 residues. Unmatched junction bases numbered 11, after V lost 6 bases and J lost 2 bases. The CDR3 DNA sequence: TGTGCCAGCAGACGGGACAGGGTTACCTTCGGCAATCAGCCCCAGCATTTT. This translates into CASRRDRVTFGNQPQHF.

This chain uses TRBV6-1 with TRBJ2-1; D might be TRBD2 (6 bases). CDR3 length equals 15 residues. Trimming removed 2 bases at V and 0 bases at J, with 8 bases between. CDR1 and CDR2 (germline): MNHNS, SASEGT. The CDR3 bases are TGTGCCAGCAGTGAACAGGGAGGCTCCTACAATGAGCAGTTCTTC. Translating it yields CASSEQGGSYNEQFF.

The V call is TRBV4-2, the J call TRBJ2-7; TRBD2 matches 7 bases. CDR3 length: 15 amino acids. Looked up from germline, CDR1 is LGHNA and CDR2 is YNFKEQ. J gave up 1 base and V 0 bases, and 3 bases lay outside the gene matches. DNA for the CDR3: TGTGCCAGCAGCCAAGATGGGGGGGGATCCTACGAGCAGTACTTC. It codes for CASSQDGGGSYEQYF.

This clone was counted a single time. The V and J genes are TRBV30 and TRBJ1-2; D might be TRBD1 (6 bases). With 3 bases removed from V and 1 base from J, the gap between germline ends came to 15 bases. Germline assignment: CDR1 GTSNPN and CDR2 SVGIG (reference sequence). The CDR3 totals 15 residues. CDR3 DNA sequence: TGTGCCTGGAGGGCATACAGGGAGCGTAACTATGGCTACACCTTC. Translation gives CAWRAYRERNYGYTF.

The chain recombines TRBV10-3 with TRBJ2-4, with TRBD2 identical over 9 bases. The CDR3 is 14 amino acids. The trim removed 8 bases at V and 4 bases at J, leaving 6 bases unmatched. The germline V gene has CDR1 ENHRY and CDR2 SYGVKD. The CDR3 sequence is CAIGSGGRKNIQYF. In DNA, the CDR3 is TGTGCCATCGGGAGCGGGGGGCGTAAAAACATTCAGTACTTC.

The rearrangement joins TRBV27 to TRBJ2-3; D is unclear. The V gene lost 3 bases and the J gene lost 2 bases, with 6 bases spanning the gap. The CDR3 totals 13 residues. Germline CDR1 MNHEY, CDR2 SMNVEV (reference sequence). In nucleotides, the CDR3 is TGTGCCAGCAGTTTGGACCCCACAGATACGCAGTATTTT. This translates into CASSLDPTDTQYF.

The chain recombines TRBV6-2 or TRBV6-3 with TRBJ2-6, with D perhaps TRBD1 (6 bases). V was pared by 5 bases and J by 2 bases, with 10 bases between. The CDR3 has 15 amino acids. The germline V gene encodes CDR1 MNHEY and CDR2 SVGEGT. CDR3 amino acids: CASSPTGTGANVLTF. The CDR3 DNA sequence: TGTGCCAGCAGTCCCACAGGGACTGGGGCCAACGTCCTGACTTTC.

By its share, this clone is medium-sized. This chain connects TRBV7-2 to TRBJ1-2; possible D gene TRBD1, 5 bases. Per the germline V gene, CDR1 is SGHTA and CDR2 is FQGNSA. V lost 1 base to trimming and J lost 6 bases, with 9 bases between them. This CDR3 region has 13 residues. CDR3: CASSLGDLDGYTF. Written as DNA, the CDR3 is TGTGCCAGCAGCTTAGGGGACCTCGATGGCTACACCTTC.

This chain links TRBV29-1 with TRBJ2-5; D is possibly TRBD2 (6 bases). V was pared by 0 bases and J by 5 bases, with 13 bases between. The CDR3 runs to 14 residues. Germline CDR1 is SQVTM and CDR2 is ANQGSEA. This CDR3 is CSVEDSGRSETQYF. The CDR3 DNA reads TGCAGCGTTGAAGATAGCGGTCGTTCGGAGACCCAGTACTTC.

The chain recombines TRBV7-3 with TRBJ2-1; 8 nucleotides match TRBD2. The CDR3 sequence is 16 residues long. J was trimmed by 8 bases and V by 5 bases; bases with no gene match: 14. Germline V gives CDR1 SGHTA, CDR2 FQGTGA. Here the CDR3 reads CASSPSGTRDRYEQFF. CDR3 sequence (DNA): TGTGCCAGCAGCCCCTCCGGGACTAGAGATCGTTATGAGCAGTTCTTC.

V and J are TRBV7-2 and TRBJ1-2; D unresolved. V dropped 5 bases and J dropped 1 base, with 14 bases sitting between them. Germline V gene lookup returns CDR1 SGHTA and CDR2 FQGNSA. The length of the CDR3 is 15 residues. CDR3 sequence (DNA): TGTGCCAGCAGCAAAACTCAACCCCTTAACTATGGCTACACCTTC. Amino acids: CASSKTQPLNYGYTF.

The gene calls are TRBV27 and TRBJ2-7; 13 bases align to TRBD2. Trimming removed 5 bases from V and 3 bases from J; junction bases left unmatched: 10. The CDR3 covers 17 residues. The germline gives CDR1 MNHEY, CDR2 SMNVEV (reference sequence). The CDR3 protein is CASSLPPTSGGFYEQYV. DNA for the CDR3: TGTGCCAGCAGTCTCCCGCCGACTAGCGGGGGGTTCTACGAGCAGTACGTC.

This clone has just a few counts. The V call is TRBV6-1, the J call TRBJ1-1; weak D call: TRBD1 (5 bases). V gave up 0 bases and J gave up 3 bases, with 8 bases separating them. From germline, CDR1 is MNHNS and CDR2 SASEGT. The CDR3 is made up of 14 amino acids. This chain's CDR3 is CASSEAGDDTEAFF. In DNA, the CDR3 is TGTGCCAGCAGTGAAGCGGGGGACGACACTGAAGCTTTCTTT.

The CDR3 spells CASRGRREGYTF. The CDR3 DNA reads as TGCGCCAGCAGGGGACGCAGGGAAGGCTACACCTTC. J is TRBJ1-2 and V is TRBV5-1; possible D gene TRBD1, 5 bases. The length of the CDR3 is 12 residues. Trimming removed 5 bases from V and 8 bases from J, with 13 bases in between. Germline lookup yields CDR1 SGHRS and CDR2 YFSETQ.

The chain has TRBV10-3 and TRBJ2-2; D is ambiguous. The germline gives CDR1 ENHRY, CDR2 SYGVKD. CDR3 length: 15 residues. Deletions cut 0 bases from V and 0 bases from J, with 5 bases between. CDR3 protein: CAISESVANTGELFF. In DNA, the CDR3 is TGTGCCATCAGTGAGTCGGTAGCGAACACCGGGGAGCTGTTTTTT.